These 5 T cell receptor beta chains were all obtained from the same sample, sequenced in a study of breast tumors, draining lymph nodes, adjacent tissues. Samples came from axillary lymph nodes draining the breast cancer. TCRdb ran MiXCR on the multiplex PCR reads and lists one entry per CDR3 protein. This sample has over 70,000 distinct CDR3 sequences; around 29% occur once, and the top ten carry over 8%. Material for sequencing was axillary lymph node tissue. These receptors came from a female donor with breast cancer. Some clones in this sample may be carry-over from other donors' samples.

A remark on this clonotype: One junction end disagrees with the germline gene, perhaps due to a read error. The chain links TRBV6-4 to TRBJ2-7, with 7 bases fitting TRBD1. This CDR3 is 18 amino acids long. The V gene's germline CDR1 is MRHNA and CDR2 SNTAGT. CDR3 sequence: CASRLPSLTGMGSYEQCF. CDR3 bases: TGTGCCAGCAGGCTACCAAGTCTGACAGGGATGGGATCCTACGAGCAGTGCTTC.

In its sample, this clonotype was seen many times. This sequence joins TRBV4-1 and TRBJ2-1; no clear D. The CDR3 has 13 residues. With 3 bases removed from V and 10 bases from J, the gap between germline ends came to 13 bases. Germline V gives CDR1 MGHRA, CDR2 YSYEKL. CDR3 protein: CASSQTQGWEQFF. In nucleotides, the CDR3 is TGCGCCAGCAGCCAGACACAAGGTTGGGAGCAGTTCTTC.

This clonotype was detected ten times or more. This rearrangement joins TRBV20-1 to TRBJ2-7, with 8 bases lining up with TRBD2. The CDR3 is 15 amino acids. Germline V gene sequence: CDR1 DFQATT, CDR2 SNEGSKA (reference sequence). V shed 5 bases, J shed 0 bases, and the junction held 9 bases outside the gene matches. In DNA form, the CDR3 reads TGCAGTGCTGAAGATCGGAGCGGGAGCTCCTACGAGCAGTACTTC. Its protein is CSAEDRSGSSYEQYF.

This clonotype has at least ten counts. The chain's CDR3 is CASSLPQGPYEQYF. CDR3 DNA: TGTGCCAGCAGCTTGCCCCAGGGTCCCTACGAGCAGTACTTC. The chain employs TRBV7-9 and TRBJ2-7, with D possibly TRBD1 on 5 matching bases. The CDR3 is 14 amino acids. The V end was cut by 3 bases, the J end by 2 bases, with 11 bases between. Per the germline V gene, CDR1 is SEHNR and CDR2 is FQNEAQ (reference sequence).

This clonotype was detected ten times or more. V gene TRBV9 combines with J gene TRBJ1-3; no firm D call. Trimming took off 0 bases at V and 0 bases at J, with 7 bases between the two ends. This CDR3 has 15 amino acids. Germline V gene lookup returns CDR1 SGDLS and CDR2 YYNGEE. The CDR3 loop reads CASSVDGLSGNTIYF. CDR3 sequence (DNA): TGTGCCAGCAGCGTAGATGGCCTCTCTGGAAACACCATATATTTT.